This T cell receptor beta chain was retrieved from a study of OX40 agonist ivuxolimab in advanced cancers. Assay: immunoSEQ multiplex PCR; the TCRdb copy retains only in-frame clones and omits some. Among some 81,000 clones listed, 80% to 90% were seen once. Trimming removed 0 bases from V and 4 bases from J; junction bases left unmatched: 8. CDR1 and CDR2 (germline): SGHDN, FVKESK. The CDR3 contains 16 residues. The receptor comes from an adult with an advanced solid tumor such as melanoma, head and neck, liver or kidney cancer. Source: CD4+ or CD8+ T cells sorted from blood, taken in a trial of the OX40 agonist ivuxolimab. The V call is TRBV14, the J call TRBJ2-5; 7 nucleotides align to TRBD1. CDR3 sequence: CASSQDRDRPGETQYF. Written as DNA, the CDR3 is TGTGCCAGCAGCCAAGATCGGGACAGACCTGGAGAGACCCAGTACTTC.